Listed here is a single T cell receptor (beta chain). This sample was taken from a study of response to subunit inactivated influenza vaccine. TCRdb re-called the RT-PCR reads with MiXCR, one entry per CDR3 protein. This sample yields 150,000 to 200,000 distinct CDR3 sequences, of which approximately 12% are seen a single time; around 28% belongs to the top ten. The V and J ends lost 2 bases and 0 bases respectively, with 9 bases between them. The CDR3 runs to 15 residues. Germline lookup yields CDR1 SEHNR and CDR2 FQNEAQ (reference sequence). The sample also formed part of further work on T cells expressing NK-cell markers. That paper notes: TCR beta cDNA was made by 5'RACE template switching with UMIs. Researchers got TCR beta repertoires out of sorted CD3+CD56+NKG2C+, CD3+CD56+NKG2C- and CD3+CD56-NKG2C+ T cells. What restricted sorting to alpha-beta TCR T cells in several experiments was an anti-gamma-delta TCR antibody. In several donors, dominant NKG2C+ clonotypes were roughly 1.0-8% of CD8+ T cells. Nothing established the HCMV specificity of expanded NKG2C+ T cell clones.

The TCR sequence derives from a man over 45 who received an inactivated influenza vaccine. The chain employs TRBV7-9 and TRBJ2-3; no clear D gene. The input for sequencing was CD8+ T cells sorted from PBMCs, taken roughly 13 days after vaccination. CDR3 DNA sequence: TGTGCCAGCAGCTTAACACCCCCTAGCACAGATACGCAGTATTTT. Translated: CASSLTPPSTDTQYF.